These 26 T cell receptor beta chains share one sample of origin, sequenced in a study of graft-versus-host responses after intestinal transplantation. TCRdb keeps only in-frame clones here, not all; method: immunoSEQ multiplex PCR. The sample has over 75,000 clones, roughly 84% seen once. Antigens of these TCRs are unknown. The sample consisted of unstimulated CD8+ T cells sorted from spleen or lymph node cells, taken before transplant. These receptors all come from a human donor who was the organ donor for an intestinal transplant.

This sequence joins TRBV28 and TRBJ1-1; D is perhaps TRBD1 (5 bases). V lost 6 bases and J 1 base, leaving 12 bases between the germline ends. The CDR3 has 14 residues. Germline-derived CDR1 and CDR2 are MDHEN and SYDVKM. CDR3 coding DNA: TGTGCCAGCAGGAGACAGAGGGGGAACACTGAAGCTTTCTTT. This codes for CASRRQRGNTEAFF.

V is TRBV27 and J is TRBJ1-3; D uncertain. Germline loops: CDR1 MNHEY, CDR2 SMNVEV (reference sequence). The V end lost 3 bases, the J end lost 0 bases, and 6 bases lay between the germline ends. This CDR3 spans 14 amino acids. CDR3 sequence (DNA): TGTGCCAGCAGTTTTTTGGGCTCTGGAAACACCATATATTTT. It yields the protein CASSFLGSGNTIYF.

The chain is built from TRBV6-1 and TRBJ1-1; D is unclear. V lost 2 bases, J lost 1 base, and 11 bases lay in between. Germline V gene lookup returns CDR1 MNHNS and CDR2 SASEGT. This CDR3 is built from 15 residues. DNA of the CDR3: TGTGCCAGCAGTGAATTGTCGTCGGGGAACACTGAAGCTTTCTTT. As protein: CASSELSSGNTEAFF.

The chain combines TRBV5-1 with TRBJ1-2; no definite D call. Germline V gene lookup returns CDR1 SGHRS and CDR2 YFSETQ. The CDR3 totals 12 residues. Trimming pared 3 bases from V and 7 bases from J, leaving 10 bases between. This chain's CDR3 is CASSWRTSGYTF. CDR3 in DNA: TGCGCCAGCAGCTGGCGGACTTCTGGCTACACCTTC.

The chain employs TRBV19 and TRBJ2-2, with 8 bases identical to TRBD1. The V gene's germline CDR1 is LNHDA and CDR2 SQIVND (reference sequence). The CDR3 is made up of 15 amino acids. V shed 6 bases, J shed 8 bases, and the junction held 11 bases outside the gene matches. In DNA, the CDR3 is TGTGCCAGTAGACACGACAGGGGTAATGCGGGGGAGCTGTTTTTT. Protein: CASRHDRGNAGELFF.

The chain links TRBV4-1 to TRBJ2-5, with a weak D call TRBD2 (5 bases). Germline lookup yields CDR1 MGHRA and CDR2 YSYEKL. CDR3 length: 16 amino acids. Trimming stripped 1 base from V and 3 bases from J, with 15 bases between. As DNA, the CDR3 is TGCGCCAGCAGCCAAGGAGAGGGTATGGTTGAAGAGACCCAGTACTTC. It translates to CASSQGEGMVEETQYF.

CDR3 residues: CASSEWGLANEQFF. The CDR3 nucleotides read TGTGCCAGCAGCGAGTGGGGACTAGCAAATGAGCAGTTCTTC. The chain employs TRBV7-6 and TRBJ2-1, with 9 bases identical to TRBD2. This CDR3 is 14 amino acids long. V gave up 5 bases and J gave up 7 bases; unmatched junction bases: 6. Germline assignment: CDR1 SGHVS and CDR2 FNYEAQ.

This clone has just a few counts. This sample also contains other DNA sequences that code for the same CDR3. This chain links TRBV28 with TRBJ2-7; TRBD1 matches at 8 bases. The CDR3 extends over 13 amino acids. The germline V gene has CDR1 MDHEN and CDR2 SYDVKM. Trimming removed 6 bases from V and 6 bases from J; junction bases left unmatched: 7. The CDR3 region has the DNA TGTGCCAGCAGGCTGCCAGGGGGCGGCGAGCAGTACTTC. This translates into CASRLPGGGEQYF.

This chain uses TRBV30 with TRBJ2-7; D unresolved. Germline assignment: CDR1 GTSNPN and CDR2 SVGIG (reference sequence). Trimming took off 4 bases at V and 2 bases at J, with 12 bases between the two ends. This CDR3 is 13 amino acids long. CDR3 sequence: CAWIASSAYEQYF. CDR3 DNA: TGTGCCTGGATTGCCAGCTCAGCCTACGAGCAGTACTTC.

V usage is TRBV27 and J usage is TRBJ1-1; 12 nucleotides agree with TRBD1. Trimming at V came to 5 bases and at J to 7 bases, leaving 5 bases not matched to a gene. The CDR3 is made up of 14 amino acids. The germline V gene encodes CDR1 MNHEY and CDR2 SMNVEV (reference sequence). CDR3 bases: TGTGCCAGCAGTCCAGGGACAGGGGGCAATGAAGCTTTCTTT. It encodes CASSPGTGGNEAFF.

The rearrangement links TRBV11-1 to TRBJ2-3, with TRBD2 matching 7 bases. The CDR3 is 14 residues long. V lost 2 bases and J lost 3; bases outside the gene matches: 2. CDR1 and CDR2 (germline): SGHAT, FQDESV (reference sequence). The CDR3 loop reads CASSLRLATDTQYF. CDR3 coding DNA: TGTGCCAGCAGCTTAAGACTAGCTACAGATACGCAGTATTTT.

The genes are TRBV6-6 and TRBJ1-5, with D hard to call. The CDR3 consists of 14 residues. V lost 0 bases and J lost 2, with 5 bases in between. Germline V gives CDR1 MNHNY, CDR2 SVGAGI (reference sequence). CDR3 sequence: CASSYSRGNQPQHF. CDR3 bases: TGTGCCAGCAGTTACTCGCGGGGCAATCAGCCCCAGCATTTT.

This chain links TRBV7-3 with TRBJ2-2; D is possibly TRBD2 (7 bases). The germline CDR1 and CDR2 sequences are SGHTA and FQGTGA. This CDR3 is built from 15 residues. Trimming pared 5 bases from V and 7 bases from J, leaving 17 bases between. Here the CDR3 reads CASSPWGGAIGELFF. CDR3 nucleotides: TGTGCCAGCAGCCCTTGGGGGGGGGCGATCGGGGAGCTGTTTTTT.

The chain uses TRBV7-9 and TRBJ2-7, with D perhaps TRBD1 (7 bases). Deletions cut 7 bases from V and 5 bases from J, with 15 bases between. The CDR3 consists of 13 residues. Germline V gives CDR1 SEHNR, CDR2 FQNEAQ (reference sequence). In DNA, the CDR3 is TGTGCCAGCATCGGAGGGGGCGCGGACGAGCAGTACTTC. Its translation: CASIGGGADEQYF.

This chain connects TRBV7-2 to TRBJ1-5, with 7 bases aligning to TRBD1. Germline V gene sequence: CDR1 SGHTA, CDR2 FQGNSA. V dropped 4 bases and J dropped 0; count of bases not matched to a gene: 9. This CDR3 contains 17 residues. The CDR3 reads CASSSQDRIYSNQPQHF. The CDR3 coding sequence is TGTGCCAGCAGCTCCCAGGACAGGATCTATAGCAATCAGCCCCAGCATTTT.

The chain employs TRBV25-1 and TRBJ1-1; D is possibly TRBD1 (5 bases). The CDR3 is 13 residues long. V lost 3 bases and J lost 4, with 9 bases in between. The germline gives CDR1 MGHDK, CDR2 SYGVNS. The CDR3: CASSEGVLTEAFF. The CDR3 DNA reads as TGTGCCAGCAGTGAGGGGGTCCTCACTGAAGCTTTCTTT. Full variable domain (rest looked up from reference TRBV25-1 and TRBJ1-1): EADIYQTPRYLVIGTGKKITLECSQTMGHDKMYWYQQDPGMELHLIHYSYGVNSTEKGDLSSESTVSRIRTEHFPLTLESARPSHTSQYLCASSEGVLTEAFFGQGTRLTVV.

This chain uses TRBV7-9 with TRBJ2-1, with D tentatively TRBD1 or TRBD2 (6 bases each). Trimming left V 5 bases short and J 10 bases short, with 24 bases between. Germline CDR1 SEHNR, CDR2 FQNEAQ (reference sequence). The CDR3 runs to 16 residues. CDR3 region: CASSGTGGPREEEQFF. In DNA, the CDR3 is TGTGCCAGCAGCGGGACCGGGGGCCCCAGAGAGGAGGAGCAGTTCTTC.

The J gene is TRBJ1-1, the V gene TRBV15; D not certain. CDR1 and CDR2 from the germline V gene are LNHNV and YYDKDF (reference sequence). CDR3 length equals 16 residues. V dropped 2 bases and J dropped 2 bases, with 15 bases sitting between them. The chain's CDR3 is CATSRPNIDGNTEAFF. The CDR3 DNA sequence: TGTGCCACCAGCAGACCCAATATAGACGGAAACACTGAAGCTTTCTTT.

The gene calls are TRBV6-1 and TRBJ1-1, with D tentatively TRBD1 (5 bases). The CDR3 consists of 13 residues. Germline loops: CDR1 MNHNS, CDR2 SASEGT. V lost 2 bases, J lost 5 bases, and 9 bases lay in between. CDR3 nucleotide sequence: TGTGCCAGCAGTGAAATTAGGGGAACTGAAGCTTTCTTT. Residues: CASSEIRGTEAFF.

The chain combines TRBV2 with TRBJ2-3; TRBD1 matches at 7 bases. CDR3 length equals 17 residues. Germline CDR1 is SNHLY and CDR2 is FYNNEI. The ends lost 6 bases at V and 2 bases at J; junction bases unmatched: 14. The CDR3 DNA sequence: TGTGCCAGCAGCGGGGATAAGACAGGGCATGTCACAGATACGCAGTATTTT. This codes for CASSGDKTGHVTDTQYF.

The chain combines TRBV25-1 with TRBJ2-1; a possible D gene is TRBD1 (5 bases). Germline assignment: CDR1 MGHDK and CDR2 SYGVNS. The CDR3 has 13 amino acids. V lost 1 base to trimming and J lost 12 bases, with 13 bases between them. CDR3 sequence: CASSELDITGQFF. CDR3 DNA sequence: TGTGCCAGCAGTGAATTGGACATCACTGGGCAGTTCTTC.

CDR3 nucleotide sequence: TGTGCCAGCAGGCCGACAGGGAGCGGCTATGGCTACACCTTC. Protein product: CASRPTGSGYGYTF. The chain uses TRBV28 and TRBJ1-2; 7 bases fit TRBD1. CDR3 length equals 14 residues. CDR1 and CDR2 from the germline V gene are MDHEN and SYDVKM. J lost 4 bases, V lost 6 bases, and 8 bases had no gene match.

V is TRBV4-1 and J is TRBJ2-1; the D gene is possibly TRBD1 (5 bases). CDR1 and CDR2 (germline): MGHRA, YSYEKL. The V end was cut by 0 bases, the J end by 3 bases, with 9 bases between. CDR3 length: 15 residues. The CDR3 nucleotides are TGCGCCAGCAGCCAAGATAGGGGCAGCTACAATGAGCAGTTCTTC. Its protein product is CASSQDRGSYNEQFF.

CDR3 sequence (DNA): TGTGCCAGCAGACCATCCGACCTCATCACTGAAGCTTTCTTT. Its protein product is CASRPSDLITEAFF. The chain recombines TRBV28 with TRBJ1-1; D ambiguous. The germline CDR1 and CDR2 sequences are MDHEN and SYDVKM. There are 14 residues in the CDR3. Trimming removed 6 bases from V and 4 bases from J, with 15 bases in between.

The CDR3 region has the DNA TGCAGTACCGGGGGATACGAGCAGTACTTC. This encodes CSTGGYEQYF. The rearrangement joins TRBV20-1 to TRBJ2-7; tentative D call: TRBD2 (6 bases). Trimming removed 8 bases at V and 4 bases at J, with 9 bases between. The V gene's germline CDR1 is DFQATT and CDR2 SNEGSKA (reference sequence). The CDR3 has 10 amino acids.

The chain couples TRBV15 to TRBJ2-3, with D perhaps matching TRBD1 (5 bases). Germline V lookup: CDR1 LNHNV, CDR2 YYDKDF (reference sequence). The CDR3 is 13 amino acids. V gave up 8 bases and J gave up 5 bases, with 14 bases separating them. In DNA form, the CDR3 reads TGTGCCACCCAAGACAGCGACCTAGATACGCAGTATTTT. It yields the protein CATQDSDLDTQYF.